A selection of T cell receptor beta chains follows, all from one sample in a study of radiotherapy plus CTLA-4 blockade in lung cancer. Profiled with immunoSEQ multiplex PCR; TCRdb holds only in-frame clones, not every one. The top ten clones hold 40% of a sample with about 73,000 clones, roughly 87% of them seen once. Specimen: peripheral blood, collected from a patient treated with radiotherapy plus ipilimumab. The receptors come from a human donor with non-small cell lung cancer that progressed on radiotherapy plus ipilimumab. CDR3s include the opening cysteine and the closing phenylalanine or tryptophan. A D gene is named only where the DNA matches it firmly. A row's size may be missing; if present it is once, few, many or a size class.

size	V	D	J	DNA	CDR3
.	TRBV11-2	.	TRBJ1-4	TGTGCCAGCAGCTTAAGTACGGGGAATGAAAAACTGTTTTTT	CASSLSTGNEKLFF
.	TRBV27	.	TRBJ2-7	TGTGCCAGCAGTTTACGAGGGACCTCCTACGAGCAGTACTTC	CASSLRGTSYEQYF
.	TRBV6-5	.	TRBJ2-1	TGTGCCAGCAAGACTACAGTGGGCCCCTACAATGAGCAGTTCTTC	CASKTTVGPYNEQFF
.	TRBV28	.	TRBJ2-6	TGTGCCAGCAGTCCTCCCTCGGGAGCTGGGGCCAACGTCCTGACTTTC	CASSPPSGAGANVLTF
.	TRBV5-1	.	TRBJ2-3	TGCGCCAGCAGCTTGGCCTCGGGGTTGGATACGCAGTATTTT	CASSLASGLDTQYF
.	TRBV7-3	.	TRBJ2-2	TGTGCCAGCAGCTTGGGGACGAACGGGGAGCTGTTTTTT	CASSLGTNGELFF
.	TRBV2	.	TRBJ1-5	TGTGCCAGCAGTAGCTACAGGGTCCAGCCCCAGCATTTT	CASSSYRVQPQHF
.	TRBV6-5	.	TRBJ2-5	TGTGCCAGCAGTTACATCGATTCCAAGGCGGAGACCCAGTACTTC	CASSYIDSKAETQYF
.	TRBV12-5	TRBD2	TRBJ2-1	TGTGCTAGTGGTTCGGGGCTTGGACTAGCGGACCACTTATACAATGAGCAGTTCTTC	CASGSGLGLADHLYNEQFF
.	TRBV30	.	TRBJ1-1	TGTGCCTGGAGTGTAAGACGGGAAAACACTGAAGCTTTCTTT	CAWSVRRENTEAFF
.	TRBV28	TRBD2	TRBJ2-7	TGTGCCAGCAGGGAGGGACTAGCGGGAGGGCCCTACGAGCAGTACTTC	CASREGLAGGPYEQYF
.	TRBV7-3	TRBD2	TRBJ2-1	TGTGCCAGCAGCTTAAGTGCCAGCGGGACCTACAATGAGCAGTTCTTC	CASSLSASGTYNEQFF
.	TRBV7-9	.	TRBJ1-4	TGTGCCAGCAGCGTAACTAATGAAAAACTGTTTTTT	CASSVTNEKLFF
once	TRBV7-6	TRBD2	TRBJ2-1	TGTGCCAGCAGCTTAGCGGGACTAGCGGGAGCCAAATACTCCTACAATGAGCAGTTCTTC	CASSLAGLAGAKYSYNEQFF
.	TRBV4-2	.	TRBJ2-3	TGTGCCAGCAGCCCCCCTAAAGGGACTAGCACAGATACGCAGTATTTT	CASSPPKGTSTDTQYF
.	TRBV25-1	TRBD2	TRBJ2-5	TGTGCCAGCGGAGACTCTACTAGCGGAAACCAAGAGACCCAGTACTTC	CASGDSTSGNQETQYF
.	TRBV4-1	TRBD1	TRBJ1-5	TGCGCCAGCAGCCAAGATATTTCCGGGACAGGGCTGGTTCAGCCCCAGCATTTT	CASSQDISGTGLVQPQHF
.	TRBV6-1	.	TRBJ2-5	TGTGCCAGCAGTGAAGCGGGCGGGATCCAGTACTTC	CASSEAGGIQYF
.	TRBV6-1	.	TRBJ1-3	TGTGCCAGCAGTGATACAGGAGTCGGAAACACCATATATTTT	CASSDTGVGNTIYF
once	TRBV7-3	TRBD2	TRBJ2-3	TGTGCCAGCACCCAGGGACTAGCGGGAGCAGATACGCAGTATTTT	CASTQGLAGADTQYF
.	TRBV6-1	.	TRBJ1-5	TGTGCCAGCAGTGAAGCGTCAGGGTTTGGGCCCCAGCATTTT	CASSEASGFGPQHF
.	TRBV6-1	.	TRBJ1-5	TGTGCCAGCAGTGAAGAAGTTTCTGTCGGGAATCAGCCCCAGCATTTT	CASSEEVSVGNQPQHF
.	TRBV5-5	TRBD1	TRBJ2-2	TGTGCCAGCATCGGCCGGGACAGGGGGCTGGACACCGGGGAGCTGTTTTTT	CASIGRDRGLDTGELFF